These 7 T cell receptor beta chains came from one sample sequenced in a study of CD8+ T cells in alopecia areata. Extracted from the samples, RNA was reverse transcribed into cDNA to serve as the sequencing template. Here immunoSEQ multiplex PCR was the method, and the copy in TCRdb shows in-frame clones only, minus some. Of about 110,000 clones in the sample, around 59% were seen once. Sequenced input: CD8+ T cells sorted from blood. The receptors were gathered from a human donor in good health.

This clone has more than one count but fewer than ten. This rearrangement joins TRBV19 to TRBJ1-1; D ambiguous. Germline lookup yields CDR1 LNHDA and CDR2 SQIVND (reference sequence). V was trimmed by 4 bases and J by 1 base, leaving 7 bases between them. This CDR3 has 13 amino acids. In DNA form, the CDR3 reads TGTGCCAGTAGTACTGCGGGGAACACTGAAGCTTTCTTT. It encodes CASSTAGNTEAFF.

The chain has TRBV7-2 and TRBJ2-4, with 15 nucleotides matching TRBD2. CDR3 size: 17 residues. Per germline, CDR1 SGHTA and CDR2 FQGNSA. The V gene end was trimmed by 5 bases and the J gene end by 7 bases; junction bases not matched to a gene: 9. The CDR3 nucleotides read TGTGCCAGCAGCCCCGGACTAGCGGGGGGGCTTCTGAACATTCAGTACTTC. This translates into CASSPGLAGGLLNIQYF.

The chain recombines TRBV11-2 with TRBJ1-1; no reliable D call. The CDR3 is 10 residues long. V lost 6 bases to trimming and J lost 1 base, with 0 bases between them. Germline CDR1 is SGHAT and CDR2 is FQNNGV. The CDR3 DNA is TGTGCCAGCAGGAACACTGAAGCTTTCTTT. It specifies CASRNTEAFF.

DNA for the CDR3: TGTGCCAGCAGCTTGTACGGGGGACTCTACGAGCAGTACTTC. Protein product: CASSLYGGLYEQYF. The V gene is TRBV5-6, the J gene TRBJ2-7; the D gene is possibly TRBD2 (6 bases). Per the germline V gene, CDR1 is SGHDT and CDR2 is YYEEEE. The CDR3 is made up of 14 amino acids. V was cut by 1 base and J by 3 bases, with 11 bases left in between.

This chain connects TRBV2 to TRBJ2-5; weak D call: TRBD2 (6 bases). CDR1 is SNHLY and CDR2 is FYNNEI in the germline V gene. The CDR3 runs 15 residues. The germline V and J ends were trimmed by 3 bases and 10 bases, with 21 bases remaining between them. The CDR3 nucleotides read TGTGCCAGCAGTGAGGACTATATCGTTCTCGGGGACCAGTACTTC. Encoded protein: CASSEDYIVLGDQYF.

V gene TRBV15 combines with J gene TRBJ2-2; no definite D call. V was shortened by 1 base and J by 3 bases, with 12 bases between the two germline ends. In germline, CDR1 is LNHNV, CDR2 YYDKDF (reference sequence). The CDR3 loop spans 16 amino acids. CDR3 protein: CATSRVAVSHTGELFF. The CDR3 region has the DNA TGTGCCACCAGCAGAGTGGCGGTTTCTCACACCGGGGAGCTGTTTTTT.

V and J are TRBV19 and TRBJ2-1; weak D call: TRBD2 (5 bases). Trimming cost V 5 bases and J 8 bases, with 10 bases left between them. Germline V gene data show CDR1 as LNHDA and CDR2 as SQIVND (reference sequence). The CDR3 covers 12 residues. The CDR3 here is CASSEGNYEQFF. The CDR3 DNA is TGTGCCAGTAGTGAGGGTAACTATGAGCAGTTCTTC.